This passage covers 17 T cell receptor beta chains from one sample sequenced in a study of circulating tumor DNA in untreated peripheral T-cell lymphoma. Clones were sequenced by immunoSEQ multiplex PCR, and TCRdb holds only the in-frame ones, with some missing. The sample gives more than 9,000 clones, 65% to 80% of which show up once; roughly 31% is in the top ten. The specimen sequenced was tumor tissue. The receptors shown here come from a human donor with peripheral T-cell lymphoma.

This chain connects TRBV28 to TRBJ1-1, with D maybe TRBD1 (5 bases). Germline loops: CDR1 MDHEN, CDR2 SYDVKM. Trimming took off 4 bases at V and 9 bases at J, with 15 bases between the two ends. This CDR3 is 13 amino acids long. The DNA for the CDR3 is TGTGCCAGCAGTTCCACCCGGGACGCGAAAGCTTTCTTT. Translation gives CASSSTRDAKAFF.

The chain uses TRBV12-5 and TRBJ1-1; 8 positions match TRBD1. The CDR3 is 14 amino acids. Germline loops: CDR1 LGHNT, CDR2 FRNRAP. The trim removed 5 bases at V and 11 bases at J, leaving 13 bases unmatched. The CDR3 sequence: CASGSGQGSKRAFF. CDR3 coding DNA: TGTGCTAGTGGTAGCGGACAGGGTTCCAAAAGGGCTTTCTTT.

CDR3 in amino acids: CASSFDPAGTGELFF. In DNA form, the CDR3 reads TGTGCCAGCAGCTTCGACCCAGCGGGCACCGGGGAGCTGTTTTTT. The chain links TRBV7-7 to TRBJ2-2, with a weak D call TRBD2 (6 bases). The CDR3 consists of 15 residues. V shed 3 bases and J shed 4 bases, with 12 bases lying between them. Germline values: CDR1 SSHAT, CDR2 FNYEAQ (reference sequence).

The chain joins TRBV6-8 to TRBJ1-1; D is possibly TRBD1 (5 bases). Germline CDR1 is MNHGY and CDR2 is SAAAGT. This CDR3 has 12 amino acids. The ends were cut back, 2 bases at V and 10 bases at J, with 11 bases in the middle. The CDR3 here is CASSYVGGVAFF. DNA for the CDR3: TGTGCCAGCAGTTACGTCGGGGGAGTAGCTTTCTTT.

The J gene is TRBJ2-5, the V gene TRBV11-3, with 7 nucleotides matching TRBD2. Germline CDR1 reads SGHNT; CDR2 reads YENEEA. The CDR3 extends over 15 amino acids. V shed 5 bases and J 5 bases; nucleotides not matched to a gene: 11. The CDR3 protein is CASSRNTAGVETQYF. CDR3 nucleotides: TGTGCCAGCAGCCGTAACACGGCGGGGGTGGAGACCCAGTACTTC.

The chain employs TRBV6-8 and TRBJ1-2, with unresolved D. The CDR3 is made up of 12 amino acids. The V gene lost 5 bases and the J gene lost 7 bases, with 11 bases spanning the gap. Germline V lookup: CDR1 MNHGY, CDR2 SAAAGT. In DNA, the CDR3 is TGTGCCAGCAGTCCCAAGGGTTTTGGCTACACCTTC. It translates to CASSPKGFGYTF.

The rearrangement links TRBV6-7 to TRBJ2-5; 9 positions match TRBD1. TRBV6-7 is classed as an ORF, of uncertain function. The length of the CDR3 is 16 residues. J was trimmed by 0 bases and V by 5 bases; bases with no gene match: 7. CDR3 coding DNA: TGTGCCAGCAGTAGGGGACAGGGCACCCACCAAGAGACCCAGTACTTC. It codes for CASSRGQGTHQETQYF.

The J gene is TRBJ2-3, the V gene TRBV6-8; TRBD2 matches 11 bases. The CDR3 runs to 14 residues. V dropped 8 bases and J dropped 4; count of bases not matched to a gene: 5. CDR1 is MNHGY and CDR2 is SAAAGT in the germline V gene. Here the CDR3 DNA reads TGTGCCAGCGGTTTTAGCGGGGGGGCAGATACGCAGTATTTT. Translated, it gives CASGFSGGADTQYF.

CDR3 in amino acids: CASSQGGISNQPQHF. The DNA of the CDR3 is TGCGCCAGCAGCCAAGGAGGGATTAGCAATCAGCCCCAGCATTTT. The chain employs TRBV1 and TRBJ1-5. TRBV1 is an annotated pseudogene. The CDR3 is made up of 15 amino acids.

The chain couples TRBV19 to TRBJ2-3; D unclear. V lost 3 bases to trimming and J lost 4 bases, with 14 bases between them. CDR3 length: 15 residues. The germline V gene encodes CDR1 LNHDA and CDR2 SQIVND (reference sequence). CDR3 amino acids: CASSILALTSDTQYF. The CDR3 DNA reads as TGTGCCAGTAGTATCCTTGCCCTGACGTCAGATACGCAGTATTTT.

The rearrangement uses TRBV6-8 and TRBJ2-7, with TRBD1 as a possible D gene (6 bases). V shed 6 bases and J shed 2 bases, with 14 bases lying between them. CDR3 length: 14 amino acids. The V gene's germline CDR1 is MNHGY and CDR2 SAAAGT. The CDR3 DNA reads as TGTGCCAGCAGCGACCCAACAGGGACCTACGAGCAGTACTTC. Its translation is CASSDPTGTYEQYF.

This sequence joins TRBV18 and TRBJ2-5, with D maybe TRBD1 (5 bases). The V gene's germline CDR1 is KGHSH and CDR2 LQKENI. V dropped 1 base and J dropped 5 bases, with 8 bases sitting between them. The CDR3 is 13 amino acids. The CDR3 here is CASSPQGLETQYF. The DNA for the CDR3 is TGTGCCAGCTCACCACAGGGGCTGGAGACCCAGTACTTC.

The chain employs TRBV18 and TRBJ2-6; D may be TRBD2 (6 bases). V was shortened by 3 bases and J by 1 base, with 13 bases between the two germline ends. The germline V gene has CDR1 KGHSH and CDR2 LQKENI. CDR3 length equals 17 residues. As DNA, the CDR3 is TGTGCCAGCTCACCGTCCCACGGGGGTTCTGGGGCCAACGTCCTGACTTTC. This sequence encodes CASSPSHGGSGANVLTF.

The chain carries TRBV19 and TRBJ1-3; D not certain. V lost 5 bases and J lost 1, with 6 bases in between. CDR1 is LNHDA and CDR2 is SQIVND in the germline V gene (reference sequence). CDR3 length: 13 residues. DNA of the CDR3: TGTGCCAGTAGTCGGGCTTCTGGAAACACCATATATTTT. It yields the protein CASSRASGNTIYF. The full variable domain, in which reference TRBV19 and TRBJ1-3 provide the parts outside the CDR3, is DGGITQSPKYLFRKEGQNVTLSCEQNLNHDAMYWYRQDPGQGLRLIYYSQIVNDFQKGDIAEGYSVSREKKESFPLTVTSAQKNPTAFYLCASSRASGNTIYFGEGSWLTVV.

V and J are TRBV27 and TRBJ1-6; D not resolved. With 4 bases removed from V and 6 bases from J, the gap between germline ends came to 10 bases. Germline V CDR1 and CDR2: MNHEY, SMNVEV (reference sequence). The CDR3 loop spans 14 amino acids. The CDR3 sequence is CASSYLGFNSPLHF. Written as DNA, the CDR3 is TGTGCCAGCAGTTATCTCGGGTTTAATTCACCCCTCCACTTT.

The chain combines TRBV19 with TRBJ1-4; possibly TRBD1 for D (6 bases). Looked up from germline, CDR1 is LNHDA and CDR2 is SQIVND (reference sequence). The CDR3 is 15 amino acids. V was shortened by 10 bases and J by 2 bases, with 17 bases between the two germline ends. The CDR3 region has the DNA TGTGCCACTTCCATGGGGGCAATGACTAATGAAAAACTGTTTTTT. As protein: CATSMGAMTNEKLFF.

Remarks on this clone: One junction end disagrees with the germline gene, perhaps due to a read error. The chain joins TRBV28 to TRBJ2-7; unclear D gene. Germline CDR1 reads MDHEN; CDR2 reads SYDVKM. CDR3 size: 13 residues. The CDR3 DNA is TGTGCTAGCAGCCCTCGGCTGACCTACGAGCAGTACTTC. This encodes CASSPRLTYEQYF.